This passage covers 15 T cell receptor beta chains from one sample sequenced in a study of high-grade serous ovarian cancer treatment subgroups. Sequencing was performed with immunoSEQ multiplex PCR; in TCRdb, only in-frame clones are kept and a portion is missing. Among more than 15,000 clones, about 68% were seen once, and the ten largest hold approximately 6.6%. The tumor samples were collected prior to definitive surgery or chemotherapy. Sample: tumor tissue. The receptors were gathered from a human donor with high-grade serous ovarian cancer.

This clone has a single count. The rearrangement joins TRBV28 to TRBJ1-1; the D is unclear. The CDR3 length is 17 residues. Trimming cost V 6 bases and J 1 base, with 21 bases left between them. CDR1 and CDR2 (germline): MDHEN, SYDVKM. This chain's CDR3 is CASSDPRRVLSNTEAFF. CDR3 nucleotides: TGTGCCAGCAGCGACCCGCGGCGGGTATTGTCGAACACTGAAGCTTTCTTT.

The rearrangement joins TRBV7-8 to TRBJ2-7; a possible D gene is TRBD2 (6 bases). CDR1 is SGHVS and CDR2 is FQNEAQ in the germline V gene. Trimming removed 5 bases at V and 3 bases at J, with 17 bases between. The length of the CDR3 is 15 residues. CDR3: CASSHLQAGHYEQYF. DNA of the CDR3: TGTGCCAGCAGCCACCTCCAGGCGGGGCACTACGAGCAGTACTTC. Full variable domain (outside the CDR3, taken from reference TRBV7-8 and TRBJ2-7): GAGVSQSPRYKVAKRGQDVALRCDPISGHVSLFWYQQALGQGPEFLTYFQNEAQLDKSGLPSDRFFAERPEGSVSTLKIQRTQQEDSAVYLCASSHLQAGHYEQYFGPGTRLTVT.

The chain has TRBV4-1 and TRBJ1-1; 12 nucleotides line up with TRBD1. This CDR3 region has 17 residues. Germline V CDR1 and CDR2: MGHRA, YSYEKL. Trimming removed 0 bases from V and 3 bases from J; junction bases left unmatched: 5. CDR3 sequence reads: CASSQEGQGARYTEAFF. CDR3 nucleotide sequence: TGCGCCAGCAGCCAAGAGGGACAGGGGGCGCGGTACACTGAAGCTTTCTTT.

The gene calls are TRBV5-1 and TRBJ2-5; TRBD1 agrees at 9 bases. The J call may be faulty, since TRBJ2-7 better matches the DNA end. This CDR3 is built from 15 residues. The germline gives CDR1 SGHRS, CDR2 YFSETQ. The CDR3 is CASSLGQGFSYEQYF. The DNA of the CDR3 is TGCGCCAGCAGCCTGGGACAGGGTTTCTCCTACGAGCAGTACTTC.

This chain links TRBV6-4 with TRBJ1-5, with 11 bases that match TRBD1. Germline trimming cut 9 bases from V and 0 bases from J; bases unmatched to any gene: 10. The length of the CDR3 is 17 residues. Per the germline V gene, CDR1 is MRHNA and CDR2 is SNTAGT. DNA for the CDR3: TGTGCCAGGGGTACCGGGACAGGGGGTTATAGCAATCAGCCCCAGCATTTT. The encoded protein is CARGTGTGGYSNQPQHF.

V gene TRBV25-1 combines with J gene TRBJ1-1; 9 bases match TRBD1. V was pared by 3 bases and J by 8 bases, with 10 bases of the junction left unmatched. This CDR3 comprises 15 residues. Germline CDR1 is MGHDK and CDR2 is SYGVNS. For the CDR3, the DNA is TGTGCCAGCAGTGACGTTACAGGGGGCTCTTCGGAAGCTTTCTTT. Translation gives CASSDVTGGSSEAFF.

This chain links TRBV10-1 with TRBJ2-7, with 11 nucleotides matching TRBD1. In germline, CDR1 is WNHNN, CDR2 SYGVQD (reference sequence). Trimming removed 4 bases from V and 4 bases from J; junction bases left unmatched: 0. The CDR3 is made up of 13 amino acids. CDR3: CASSGDRGYEQYF. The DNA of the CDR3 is TGCGCCAGCAGTGGGGACAGGGGGTACGAGCAGTACTTC.

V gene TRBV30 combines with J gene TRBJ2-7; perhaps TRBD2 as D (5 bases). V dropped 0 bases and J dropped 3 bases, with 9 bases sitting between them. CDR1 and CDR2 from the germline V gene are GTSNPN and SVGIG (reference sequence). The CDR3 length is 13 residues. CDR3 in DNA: TGTGCCTGGAGTGTGACTAACGGCTACGAGCAGTACTTC. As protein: CAWSVTNGYEQYF.

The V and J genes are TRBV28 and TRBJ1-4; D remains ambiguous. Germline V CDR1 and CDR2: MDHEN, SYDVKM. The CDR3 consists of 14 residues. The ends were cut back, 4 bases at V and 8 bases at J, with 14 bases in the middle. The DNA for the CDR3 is TGTGCCAGCAGTTCAACTCCGACGATCGAAAAACTGTTTTTT. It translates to CASSSTPTIEKLFF.

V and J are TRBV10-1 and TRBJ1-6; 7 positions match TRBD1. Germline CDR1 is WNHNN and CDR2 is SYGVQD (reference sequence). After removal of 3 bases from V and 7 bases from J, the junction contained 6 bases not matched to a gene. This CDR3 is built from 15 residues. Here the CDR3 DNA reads TGCGCCAGCAGTGAAACAGGGGAAAGAAATTCACCCCTCCACTTT. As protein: CASSETGERNSPLHF.

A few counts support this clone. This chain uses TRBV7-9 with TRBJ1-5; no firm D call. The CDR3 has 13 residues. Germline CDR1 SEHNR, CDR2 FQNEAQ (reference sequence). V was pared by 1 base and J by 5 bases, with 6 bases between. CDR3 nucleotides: TGTGCCAGCAGCTTAGAAGAGCATCAGCCCCAGCATTTT. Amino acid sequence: CASSLEEHQPQHF.

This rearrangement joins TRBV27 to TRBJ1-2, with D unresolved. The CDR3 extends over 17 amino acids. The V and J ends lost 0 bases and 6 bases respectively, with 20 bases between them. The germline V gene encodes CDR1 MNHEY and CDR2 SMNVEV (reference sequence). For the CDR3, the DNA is TGTGCCAGCAGTTTATCGTTTGTGGTGGATATTACCCATGGCTACACCTTC. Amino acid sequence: CASSLSFVVDITHGYTF.

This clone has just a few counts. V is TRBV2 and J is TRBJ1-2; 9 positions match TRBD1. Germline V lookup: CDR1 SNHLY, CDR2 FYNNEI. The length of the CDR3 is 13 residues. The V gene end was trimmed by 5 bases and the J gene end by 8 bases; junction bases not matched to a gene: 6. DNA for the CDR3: TGTGCCAGCAGTTACACAGGGGGCGACGGCTACACCTTC. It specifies CASSYTGGDGYTF.

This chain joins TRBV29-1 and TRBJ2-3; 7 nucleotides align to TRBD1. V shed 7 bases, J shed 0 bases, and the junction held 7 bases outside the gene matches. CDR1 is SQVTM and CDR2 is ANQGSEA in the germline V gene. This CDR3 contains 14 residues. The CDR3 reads CSASQGSSTDTQYF. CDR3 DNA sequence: TGCAGCGCCTCACAGGGGTCTAGCACAGATACGCAGTATTTT.

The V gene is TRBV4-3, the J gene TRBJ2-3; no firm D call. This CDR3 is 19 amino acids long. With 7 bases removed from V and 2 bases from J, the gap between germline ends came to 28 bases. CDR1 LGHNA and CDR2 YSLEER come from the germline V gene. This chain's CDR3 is CASTPPVVAPRTFTDTQYF. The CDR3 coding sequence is TGCGCCAGCACCCCCCCCGTTGTGGCGCCCAGAACTTTCACAGATACGCAGTATTTT.